One sample yielded the 17 T cell receptor beta chains listed below, sequenced in a study of blood T cell repertoires in COVID-19 (dated by TCRdb to the early 2020s). The library was made by the immunoSEQ multiplex PCR assay. TCRdb took this table from immuneACCESS and kept in-frame rearrangements with V and J called. Such tables lack part of the clones; where checked against another copy, unresolved V genes explain under half of the gap, and the rest is unexplained. In this sample the table shows tens of thousands of clones, around 93% of which occur a single time. In total, the top ten clones hold around 2.5% of the sample. The source material was peripheral blood. These receptors all come from a human donor with active COVID-19. The donor label of this sample is uncertain.

The chain combines TRBV9 with TRBJ1-2; D is perhaps TRBD1 (6 bases). The germline CDR1 and CDR2 sequences are SGDLS and YYNGEE. Trimming removed 3 bases from V and 0 bases from J, with 12 bases in between. The CDR3 totals 15 residues. The chain's CDR3 is CASSAGTRTNYGYTF. The CDR3, as DNA: TGTGCCAGCAGCGCTGGGACACGGACTAACTATGGCTACACCTTC.

The DNA of the CDR3 is TGTGCCAGCAGCTCTCCCGGAACGGGGGGATCCTACAATGAGCAGTTCTTC. Protein sequence: CASSSPGTGGSYNEQFF. The chain links TRBV11-3 to TRBJ2-1, with 7 bases matching TRBD2. V was clipped by 4 bases and J by 1 base; unmatched bases: 10. CDR1 is SGHNT, CDR2 YENEEA, per germline. This CDR3 comprises 17 residues.

The chain carries TRBV18 and TRBJ1-1, with D possibly being TRBD1 (6 bases). The germline V gene encodes CDR1 KGHSH and CDR2 LQKENI. The CDR3 consists of 15 residues. The V and J ends lost 3 bases and 1 base respectively, with 12 bases between them. As DNA, the CDR3 is TGTGCCAGCTCACCCACAGGGCAGGCGAACACTGAAGCTTTCTTT. Translating gives CASSPTGQANTEAFF.

This chain uses TRBV6-5 with TRBJ1-2; D not resolved. Looked up from germline, CDR1 is MNHEY and CDR2 is SVGAGI. This CDR3 contains 13 residues. V lost 2 bases and J lost 7, with 11 bases in between. CDR3 nucleotides: TGTGCCAGCAGTTACCCCGGAGGACGTGGCTACACCTTC. Amino acid sequence: CASSYPGGRGYTF.

The rearrangement joins TRBV6-2 or TRBV6-3 to TRBJ2-2; 12 bases are shared with TRBD2. Germline trimming cut 1 base from V and 7 bases from J; bases unmatched to any gene: 7. Germline-derived CDR1 and CDR2 are MNHEY and SVGEGT. This CDR3 is 17 amino acids long. The CDR3 DNA is TGTGCCAGCAGTTACTGGCTAGCGGGGGGGCGCGGCGGGGAGCTGTTTTTT. Protein sequence: CASSYWLAGGRGGELFF.

The V gene is TRBV2, the J gene TRBJ1-4; D ambiguous. CDR1 is SNHLY and CDR2 is FYNNEI in the germline V gene. The CDR3 has 13 residues. V was shortened by 8 bases and J by 0 bases, with 7 bases between the two germline ends. CDR3: CASLSATNEKLFF. The CDR3 DNA reads TGTGCCAGCCTCAGTGCAACTAATGAAAAACTGTTTTTT.

The rearrangement uses TRBV9 and TRBJ1-1, with 11 bases aligning to TRBD1. CDR1 and CDR2 from the germline V gene are SGDLS and YYNGEE. V shed 2 bases, J shed 10 bases, and the junction held 1 base outside the gene matches. CDR3 length equals 12 residues. CDR3 protein: CASSVGTGGAFF. CDR3 coding DNA: TGTGCCAGCAGCGTTGGGACAGGGGGAGCTTTCTTT.

The chain has TRBV19 and TRBJ1-5; a weak D match, TRBD1 (5 bases). The germline CDR1 and CDR2 sequences are LNHDA and SQIVND (reference sequence). The length of the CDR3 is 14 residues. V gave up 3 bases and J gave up 5 bases, with 11 bases separating them. The CDR3 protein is CASSILREDQPQHF. The CDR3 nucleotides read TGTGCCAGTAGTATCCTCAGGGAAGATCAGCCCCAGCATTTT.

The chain combines TRBV5-6 with TRBJ1-3; TRBD1 is a possible D gene (6 bases). V was pared by 4 bases and J by 4 bases, with 9 bases between. The CDR3 consists of 13 residues. Per the germline V gene, CDR1 is SGHDT and CDR2 is YYEEEE. The CDR3 DNA is TGTGCCAGCAGCCTAGGACAGGGAAACACCATATATTTT. Its protein product is CASSLGQGNTIYF.

This clone appeared a single time. The chain carries TRBV6-4 and TRBJ2-1, with TRBD2 identical over 7 bases. The CDR3 is 14 amino acids. Trimming took 4 bases from V and 6 from J; bases not matched to a gene: 6. Germline CDR1 MRHNA, CDR2 SNTAGT. The CDR3 bases are TGTGCCAGCAGTGCTACTAGCGTACGCAATGAGCAGTTCTTC. It codes for CASSATSVRNEQFF.

Concerning this clone itself: At one of its ends the junction is not consistent with the germline gene, which may arise from a read error. The chain joins TRBV6-5 to TRBJ2-4, with 9 bases identical to TRBD1. The germline V gene encodes CDR1 MNHEY and CDR2 SVGAGI. This CDR3 comprises 13 residues. CDR3 amino acids: CASTSGTGRARFF. As DNA, the CDR3 is TGTGCCAGCACCTCCGGGACAGGGCGCGCCCGTTTCTTC.

This clone showed up just a few times. The chain combines TRBV6-1 with TRBJ2-7, with D possibly matching TRBD2 (6 bases). The CDR3 covers 15 residues. Germline CDR1 is MNHNS and CDR2 is SASEGT. Trimming cost V 3 bases and J 2 bases, with 14 bases left between them. CDR3 bases: TGTGCCAGCAGTGATCAAGCTAGCGTAACCTACGAGCAGTACTTC. Translating gives CASSDQASVTYEQYF.

The chain is built from TRBV5-6 and TRBJ1-1; no reliable D call. The germline CDR1 and CDR2 sequences are SGHDT and YYEEEE. The CDR3 runs 15 residues. Trimming took 1 base from V and 3 from J, leaving 13 bases between them. The CDR3: CASSLQADLDTEAFF. CDR3 in DNA: TGTGCCAGCAGCTTGCAGGCAGATCTTGACACTGAAGCTTTCTTT.

The chain employs TRBV5-1 and TRBJ1-2; D is possibly TRBD1 (6 bases). Trimming shortened V by 0 bases and J by 3 bases, and 18 bases separated the two germline ends. The CDR3 runs 17 residues. The germline CDR1 and CDR2 sequences are SGHRS and YFSETQ. The CDR3 region has the DNA TGCGCCAGCAGCTTGGCCACCTCGGGGGGCGGGGACTATGGCTACACCTTC. It translates to CASSLATSGGGDYGYTF. The full variable domain, in which reference TRBV5-1 and TRBJ1-2 provide the parts outside the CDR3, is KAGVTQTPRYLIKTRGQQVTLSCSPISGHRSVSWYQQTPGQGLQFLFEYFSETQRNKGNFPGRFSGRQFSNSRSEMNVSTLELGDSALYLCASSLATSGGGDYGYTFGSGTRLTVV.

The chain carries TRBV5-1 and TRBJ1-5; D gene uncertain. The CDR3 has 15 residues. V lost 4 bases, J lost 9 bases, and 20 bases lay in between. Per the germline V gene, CDR1 is SGHRS and CDR2 is YFSETQ. For the CDR3, the DNA is TGCGCCAGCAGCCCCGATGGCGGGCCGGGATGGCCCCAGCATTTT. It is translated as CASSPDGGPGWPQHF. Looking up the rest from reference TRBV5-1 and TRBJ1-5 gives the full variable domain: KAGVTQTPRYLIKTRGQQVTLSCSPISGHRSVSWYQQTPGQGLQFLFEYFSETQRNKGNFPGRFSGRQFSNSRSEMNVSTLELGDSALYLCASSPDGGPGWPQHFGDGTRLSIL.

V and J are TRBV5-1 and TRBJ1-4; 11 positions match TRBD1. Unmatched junction bases numbered 3, after V lost 4 bases and J lost 7 bases. This CDR3 is built from 14 residues. The germline V gene has CDR1 SGHRS and CDR2 YFSETQ. The CDR3 DNA sequence: TGCGCCAGCAGCGACGGGACAGGGGGTGAAAAACTGTTTTTT. Its translation is CASSDGTGGEKLFF.

The table lists this clone with a count of one. The chain links TRBV18 to TRBJ2-3; D is perhaps TRBD1 (6 bases). The V gene's germline CDR1 is KGHSH and CDR2 LQKENI. Trimming removed 6 bases from V and 3 bases from J, with 13 bases in between. The CDR3 spans 14 residues. The CDR3 is CASSSLRGTDTQYF. The DNA for the CDR3 is TGTGCCAGCTCCTCCCTCAGGGGAACAGATACGCAGTATTTT. Based on the CDR3 plus reference TRBV18 and TRBJ2-3, the full variable domain is NAGVMQNPRHLVRRRGQEARLRCSPMKGHSHVYWYRQLPEEGLKFMVYLQKENIIDESGMPKERFSAEFPKEGPSILRIQQVVRGDSAAYFCASSSLRGTDTQYFGPGTRLTVL.